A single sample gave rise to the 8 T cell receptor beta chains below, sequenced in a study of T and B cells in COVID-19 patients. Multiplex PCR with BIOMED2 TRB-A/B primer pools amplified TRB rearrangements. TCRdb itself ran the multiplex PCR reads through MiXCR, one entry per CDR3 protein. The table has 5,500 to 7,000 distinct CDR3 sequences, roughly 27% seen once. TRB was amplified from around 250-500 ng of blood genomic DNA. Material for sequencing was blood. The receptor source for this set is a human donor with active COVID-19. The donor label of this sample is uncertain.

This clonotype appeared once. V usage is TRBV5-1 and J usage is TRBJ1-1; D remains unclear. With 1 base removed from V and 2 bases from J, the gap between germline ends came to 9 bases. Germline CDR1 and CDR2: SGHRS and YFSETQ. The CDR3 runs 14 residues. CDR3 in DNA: TGCGCCAGCAGCTTGAGGACGGGAAACACTGAAGCTTTCTTT. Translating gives CASSLRTGNTEAFF.

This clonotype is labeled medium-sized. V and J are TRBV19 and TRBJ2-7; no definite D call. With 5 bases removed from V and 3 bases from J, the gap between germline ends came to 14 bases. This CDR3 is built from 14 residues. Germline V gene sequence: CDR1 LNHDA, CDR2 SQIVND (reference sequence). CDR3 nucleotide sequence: TGTGCCAGTAGTGATGGCAGCGCCCGCTACGAGCAGTACTTC. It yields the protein CASSDGSARYEQYF.

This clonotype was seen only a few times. The CDR3 DNA follows: TGTGCCAGCAGCTTCACAGGGGGACTGACTGAAGCTTTCTTT. Translated: CASSFTGGLTEAFF. The gene calls are TRBV5-4 and TRBJ1-1; TRBD1 aligns across 8 bases. V lost 2 bases and J lost 5; bases outside the gene matches: 5. The germline CDR1 and CDR2 sequences are SGHNT and YYREEE (reference sequence). The CDR3 contains 14 residues.

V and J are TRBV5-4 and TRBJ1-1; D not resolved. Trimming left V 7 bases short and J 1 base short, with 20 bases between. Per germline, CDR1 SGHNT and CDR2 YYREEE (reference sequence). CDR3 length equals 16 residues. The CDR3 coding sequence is TGTGCCAGCCGCTCTATTATGAGCCAGAGGAACACTGAAGCTTTCTTT. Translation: CASRSIMSQRNTEAFF.

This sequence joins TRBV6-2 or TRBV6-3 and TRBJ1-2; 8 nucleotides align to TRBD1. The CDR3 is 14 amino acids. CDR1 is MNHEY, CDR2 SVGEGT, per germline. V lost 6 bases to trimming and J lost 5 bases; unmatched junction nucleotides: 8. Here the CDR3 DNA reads TGTGCCAGCAGGATGGACAGGGCCCAATATGGCTACACCTTC. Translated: CASRMDRAQYGYTF.

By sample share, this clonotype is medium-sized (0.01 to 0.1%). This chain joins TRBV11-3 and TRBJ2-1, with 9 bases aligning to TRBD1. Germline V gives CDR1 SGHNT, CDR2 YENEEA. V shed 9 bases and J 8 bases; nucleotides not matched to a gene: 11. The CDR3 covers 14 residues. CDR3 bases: TGTGCCAGTACACCGGGACAGGGCGGCCATGAGCAGTTCTTC. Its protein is CASTPGQGGHEQFF.

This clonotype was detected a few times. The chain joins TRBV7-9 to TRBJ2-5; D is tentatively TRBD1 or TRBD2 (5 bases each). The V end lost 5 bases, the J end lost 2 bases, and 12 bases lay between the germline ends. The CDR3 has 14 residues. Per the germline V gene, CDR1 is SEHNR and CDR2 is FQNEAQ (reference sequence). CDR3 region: CASSPRDGQETQYF. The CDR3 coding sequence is TGTGCCAGCAGCCCCCGGGACGGACAAGAGACCCAGTACTTC.

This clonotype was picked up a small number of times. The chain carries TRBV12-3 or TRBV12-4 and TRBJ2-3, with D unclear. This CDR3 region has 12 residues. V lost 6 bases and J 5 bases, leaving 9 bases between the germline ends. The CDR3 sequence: CASSPGQDTQYF. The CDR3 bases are TGTGCCAGCAGCCCCGGGCAAGATACGCAGTATTTT.